These T cell receptor beta chains were read from a single sample in a study of identical twins. Each CDR3 protein is one row after TCRdb ran MiXCR on the 5' RACE reads. Here the sample spans approximately 500,000 distinct CDR3 sequences, 20% to 25% being singletons. The same sample was also used in a study of T cells expressing NK-cell markers.

The sample taken for sequencing was CD4+ T cells sorted from blood. These TCRs come from a woman between 18 and 29 years old in good health. Both conserved end residues are part of each CDR3. The order of the fields is clone size, V gene, CDR3 length, D gene, J gene, CDR3 DNA, CDR3 protein. D genes are given only for firm matches. Clone size is shown for a subset of rows, as once, few, many or a class of expanded clone.

>few|TRBV5-4|13|.|TRBJ1-1
TGTGCCAGCAGCTTGGAGGGGTTTAAGAAAGCTTTCTTT
CASSLEGFKKAFF
>.|TRBV12-3/TRBV12-4|14|.|TRBJ1-3
TGTGCCAGCAGTTTAGAGGGCGTCAGAAACACCATATATTTT
CASSLEGVRNTIYF
>few|TRBV12-3/TRBV12-4|12|.|TRBJ2-1
TGTGCCAGCAGTTTCGGGAGCAATGAGCAGTTCTTC
CASSFGSNEQFF
>.|TRBV12-3/TRBV12-4|15|.|TRBJ2-2
TGTGCCAGCAGTTTCACCGGGGGCCGTACCGGGGAGCTGTTTTTT
CASSFTGGRTGELFF
>.|TRBV11-3|15|.|TRBJ1-1
TGTGCCAGCAGCTTACGGACCGGGACGGGCTATGAAGCTTTCTTT
CASSLRTGTGYEAFF
>.|TRBV29-1|11|.|TRBJ1-1
TGCAGCGTTCTAGGGATCACTGAAGCTTTCTTT
CSVLGITEAFF
>many|TRBV4-3|16|TRBD1|TRBJ2-2
TGCGCCAGCAGCCAATTGGGGGACAGGGGTACCGGGGAGCTGTTTTTT
CASSQLGDRGTGELFF
>.|TRBV20-1|15|TRBD2|TRBJ2-1
TGCACCCCCGGGGTGGCGGGAGCCAGTTACAATGAGCAGTTCTTC
CTPGVAGASYNEQFF
>.|TRBV7-2|14|.|TRBJ2-2
TGTGCCAGCAGCTTAGTTACGCACACCGGGGAGCTGTTTTTT
CASSLVTHTGELFF
>few|TRBV7-2|15|.|TRBJ1-2
TGTGCCAGCAGCCCGGCCGGGAGAATCCTCTATGGCTACACCTTC
CASSPAGRILYGYTF
>.|TRBV5-1|13|.|TRBJ1-6
TGCGCCAGCAGCACAGACCGGGATTCACCCCTCCACTTT
CASSTDRDSPLHF
>.|TRBV7-2|12|.|TRBJ2-1
TGTGCCAGCAGCTTAAATTTCCGGGAGCAGTTCTTC
CASSLNFREQFF
>few|TRBV12-3/TRBV12-4|13|.|TRBJ2-1
TGTGCCAGCAGTACCCGGGACAACAATGAGCAGTTCTTC
CASSTRDNNEQFF
>.|TRBV20-1|15|TRBD2|TRBJ2-3
TGCAGTGCTAGAGAGGCTAGCGGGAATAAGGATACGCAGTATTTT
CSAREASGNKDTQYF
>few|TRBV7-9|13|.|TRBJ2-7
TGTGCCAGCAGCTTAGAGTCTCTCTACGAGCAGTACTTC
CASSLESLYEQYF
>few|TRBV2|13|.|TRBJ2-1
TGTGCCAGCGGAGGGGGGGGAGAGAAGGAGCAGTTCTTC
CASGGGGEKEQFF